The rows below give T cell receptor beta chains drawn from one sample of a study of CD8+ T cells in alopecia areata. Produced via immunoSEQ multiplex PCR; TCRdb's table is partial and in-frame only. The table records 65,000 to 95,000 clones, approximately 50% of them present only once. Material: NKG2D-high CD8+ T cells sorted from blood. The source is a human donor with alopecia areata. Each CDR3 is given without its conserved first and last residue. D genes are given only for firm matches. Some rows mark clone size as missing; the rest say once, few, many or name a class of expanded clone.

ASSLGTGNSDIQY,TRBV13,TRBD1,.
ASSITGRDNEQF,TRBV19,TRBD2,few
ASSLDLTAPQY,TRBV5-1,.,.
AWSVGAGASTEAF,TRBV30,.,.
ASLAGHNEQF,TRBV7-2,TRBD2,.
ASIAGPYEQY,TRBV28,.,.
ASSLEHGDVGYT,TRBV7-2,.,.
ASSWGQSETQY,TRBV13,TRBD1,.
AWSVTSNQPQH,TRBV30,.,.
ASSAQGAREQY,TRBV2,.,.
ASSLGHNYEQY,TRBV28,.,.
ASSPSDSGRSYEQY,TRBV7-2,TRBD2,few
ASSLRGELQGEY,TRBV28,TRBD1,.
ASSQIENNEQF,TRBV4-1,.,few
AWSVTSGPNQPQH,TRBV30,.,few
ASSEAKDRTHGYT,TRBV5-1,TRBD1,few
SGRTGTDTQY,TRBV29-1,.,once
ASNYGNTEAF,TRBV6-6,.,.
ASSQAGQYNEQF,TRBV23-1,.,.
ASIQETQY,TRBV2,.,few
ASSVAPPTSGGQF,TRBV9,TRBD2,few
SVSGGAMNTEAF,TRBV29-1,.,few